This TCR beta chain stems from a study of blood T cell repertoires in COVID-19 (dated by TCRdb to 2020 to 2021). For the wider study: The collaborator samples originated in the United States, Italy and Spain and spanned the acute and convalescent phases of COVID-19. The material from the prospective study consisted of cDNA or gDNA derived from T cells, B-cell-depleted T cells, or PBMCs. Deeply sampled blood TCRbeta repertoires from subjects exposed to, actively infected with, or recovered from COVID-19 were included in the dataset. The repertoires were made available in a free public database intended to serve as a resource for research on the immune response to SARS-CoV-2. Samples came from the ongoing ImmuneRACE study (first 160 participants) plus 1,254 subjects from 6 global collaborators. A de-identified subject ID, COVID-19 status, age in years and sex were almost always included in the sample metadata. HLA class I and class II types, where available, came from metadata supplied by the sample provider rather than from assay-based typing. Points the paper makes about the study in general: The quantity of clinical and demographic metadata differed by source and by participant and was supplied without curation.

Collaborating institutions collected whole blood in K2EDTA tubes following their own protocols. Collaborator samples were shipped for TCRbeta analysis as frozen whole blood, isolated PBMCs, or DNA extracted from either sample type. CDR1 and CDR2 are drawn from the germline V gene: SGHDT, YYEEEE. The CDR3, from cysteine to phenylalanine, totals 16 residues. Just the 48-base CDR3 DNA is kept, in frame starting at base 1. V and J are truncated by 4 bases and 7 bases respectively, leaving an intervening sequence of 23 bases. The immunoSEQ Assay, a bias-controlled multiplex PCR, was used to amplify TCRbeta CDR3 regions from genomic DNA. The original pipeline was this. Nucleated cell counts per sample were estimated from amplification of reference gene primers within the assay. To quantify the absolute abundance of each unique TCRbeta CDR3 rearrangement, sequence reads were collapsed and filtered. For each sample, productive Simpson clonality was calculated as the square root of Simpson's diversity index over productive rearrangements. TCRdb mirrors the immuneACCESS table, restricted to in-frame sequences. Some clones are absent from its copies; in checked studies, under half trace to an unresolved V gene, and the reason for the others is unknown. The DNA was the basis for D and trimming; V, J and clone size are from that table. The sample yields about 80,000 clones; roughly four fifths were counted once. The ten largest clones represent less than 15% of the sample.

This clone was counted a few times. Its target antigen remains unknown. Base quality data are lacking; no much larger clone is found one base away. The clonotype originates from a human donor in a cohort sampled during active COVID-19. The specimen sequenced was peripheral blood. Recombination linked TRBV5-6 to TRBJ1-2, with TRBD1 perhaps the D gene, on 6 matching bases. The base sequence is TGTGCCAGCAGCCGGGCGGGGGGCGTGGGTTTGACTGGCTACACCTTC. Its protein product is CASSRAGGVGLTGYTF.